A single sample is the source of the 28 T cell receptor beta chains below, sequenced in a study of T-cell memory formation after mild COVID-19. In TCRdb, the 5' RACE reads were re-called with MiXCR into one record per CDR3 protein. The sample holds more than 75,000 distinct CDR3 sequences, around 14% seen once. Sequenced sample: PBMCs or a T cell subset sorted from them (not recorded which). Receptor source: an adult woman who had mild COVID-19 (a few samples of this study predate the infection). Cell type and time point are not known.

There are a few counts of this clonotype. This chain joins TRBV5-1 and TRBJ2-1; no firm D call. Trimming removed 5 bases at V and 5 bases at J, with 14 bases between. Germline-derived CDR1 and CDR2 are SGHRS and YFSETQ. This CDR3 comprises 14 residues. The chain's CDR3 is CASSPDTEHNEQFF. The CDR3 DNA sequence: TGCGCCAGCAGTCCAGACACGGAGCACAATGAGCAGTTCTTC.

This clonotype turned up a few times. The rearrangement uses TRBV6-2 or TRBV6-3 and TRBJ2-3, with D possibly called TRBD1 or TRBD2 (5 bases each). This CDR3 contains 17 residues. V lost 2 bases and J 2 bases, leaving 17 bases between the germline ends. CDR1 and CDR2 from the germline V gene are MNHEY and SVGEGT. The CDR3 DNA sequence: TGTGCCAGCAGTTACGATGGGGGTGTAGGGTACACAGATACGCAGTATTTT. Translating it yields CASSYDGGVGYTDTQYF.

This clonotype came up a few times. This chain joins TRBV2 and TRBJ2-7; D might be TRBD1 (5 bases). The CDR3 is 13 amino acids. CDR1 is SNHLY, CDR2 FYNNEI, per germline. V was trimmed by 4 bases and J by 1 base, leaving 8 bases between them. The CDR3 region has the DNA TGTGCCAGCAGTGGGACATTTTCCTACGAGCAGTACTTC. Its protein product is CASSGTFSYEQYF. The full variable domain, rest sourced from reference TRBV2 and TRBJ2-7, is EPEVTQTPSHQVTQMGQEVILRCVPISNHLYFYWYRQILGQKVEFLVSFYNNEISEKSEIFDDQFSVERPDGSNFTLKIRSTKLEDSAMYFCASSGTFSYEQYFGPGTRLTVT.

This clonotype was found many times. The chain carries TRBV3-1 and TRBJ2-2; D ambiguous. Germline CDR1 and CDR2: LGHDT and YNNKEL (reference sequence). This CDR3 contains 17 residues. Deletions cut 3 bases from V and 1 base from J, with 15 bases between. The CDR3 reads CASSHYSYWMNTGELFF. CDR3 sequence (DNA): TGTGCCAGCAGCCACTATTCTTACTGGATGAACACCGGGGAGCTGTTTTTT.

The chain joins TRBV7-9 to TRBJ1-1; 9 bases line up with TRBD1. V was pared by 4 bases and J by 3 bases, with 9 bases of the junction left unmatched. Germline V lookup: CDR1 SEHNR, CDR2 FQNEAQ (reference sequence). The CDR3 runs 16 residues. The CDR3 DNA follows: TGTGCCAGCAGCTCTTGGCCTAGGACAGGGGACACTGAAGCTTTCTTT. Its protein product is CASSSWPRTGDTEAFF.

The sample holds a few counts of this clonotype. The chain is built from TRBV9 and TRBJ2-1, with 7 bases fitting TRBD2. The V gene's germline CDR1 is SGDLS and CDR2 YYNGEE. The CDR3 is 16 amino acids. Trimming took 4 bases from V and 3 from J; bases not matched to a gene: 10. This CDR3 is CASSPDWAGVYNEQFF. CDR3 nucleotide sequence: TGTGCCAGCAGCCCGGACTGGGCGGGAGTCTACAATGAGCAGTTCTTC.

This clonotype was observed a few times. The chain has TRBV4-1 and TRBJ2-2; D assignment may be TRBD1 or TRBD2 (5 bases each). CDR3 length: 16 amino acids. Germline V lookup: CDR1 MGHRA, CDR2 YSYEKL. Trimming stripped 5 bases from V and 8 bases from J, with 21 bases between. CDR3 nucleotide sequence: TGCGCCAGCAGCAGCCCCGGGACCCTGGTATCTGGGGAGCTGTTTTTT. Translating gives CASSSPGTLVSGELFF.

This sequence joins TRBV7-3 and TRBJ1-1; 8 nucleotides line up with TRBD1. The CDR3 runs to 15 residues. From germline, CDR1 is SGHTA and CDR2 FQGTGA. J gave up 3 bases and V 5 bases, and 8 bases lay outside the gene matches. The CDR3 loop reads CASSLSGGSYTEAFF. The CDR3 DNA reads TGTGCCAGCAGCCTTTCAGGGGGCAGTTACACTGAAGCTTTCTTT.

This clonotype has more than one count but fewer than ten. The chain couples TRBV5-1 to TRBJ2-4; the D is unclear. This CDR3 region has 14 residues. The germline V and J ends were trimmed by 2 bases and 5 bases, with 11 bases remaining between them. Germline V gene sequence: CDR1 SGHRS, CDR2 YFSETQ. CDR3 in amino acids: CASSFDFTENIQYF. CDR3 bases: TGCGCCAGCAGCTTCGACTTTACAGAAAACATTCAGTACTTC.

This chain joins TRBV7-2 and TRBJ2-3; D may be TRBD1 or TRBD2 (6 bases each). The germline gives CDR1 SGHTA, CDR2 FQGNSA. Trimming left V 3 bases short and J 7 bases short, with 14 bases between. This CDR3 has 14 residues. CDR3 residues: CASSLSGARNTQYF. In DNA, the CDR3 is TGTGCCAGCAGCTTGTCGGGGGCGCGAAATACGCAGTATTTT.

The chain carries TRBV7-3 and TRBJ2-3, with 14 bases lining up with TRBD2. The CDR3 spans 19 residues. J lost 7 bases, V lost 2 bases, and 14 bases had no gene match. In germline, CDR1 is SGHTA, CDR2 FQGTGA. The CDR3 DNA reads TGTGCCAGCAGCTTATCTCCCGGACTAGCGGGAGGTATCGACTATACGCAGTATTTT. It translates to CASSLSPGLAGGIDYTQYF.

The CDR3 DNA is TGTGCCAGCAGCGGAGGGACAGGGAGCACTGAAGCTTTCTTT. Its translation: CASSGGTGSTEAFF. The chain links TRBV7-9 to TRBJ1-1; 9 nucleotides line up with TRBD1. With V trimmed by 5 bases and J by 4 bases, 5 bases remained unmatched. The germline gives CDR1 SEHNR, CDR2 FQNEAQ (reference sequence). The CDR3 is 14 residues long.

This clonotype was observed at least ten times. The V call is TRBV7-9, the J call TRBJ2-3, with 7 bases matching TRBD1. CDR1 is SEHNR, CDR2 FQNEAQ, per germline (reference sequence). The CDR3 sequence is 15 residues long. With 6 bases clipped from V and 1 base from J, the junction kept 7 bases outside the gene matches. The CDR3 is CASRNRDSRTDTQYF. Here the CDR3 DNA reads TGTGCCAGCAGAAACCGGGACAGTCGCACAGATACGCAGTATTTT.

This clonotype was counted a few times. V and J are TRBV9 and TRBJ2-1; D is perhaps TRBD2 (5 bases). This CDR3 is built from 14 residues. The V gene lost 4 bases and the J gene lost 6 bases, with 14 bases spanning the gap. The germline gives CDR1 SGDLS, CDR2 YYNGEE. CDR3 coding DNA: TGTGCCAGCAGCCCCCCCGGAGGTGGCAATGAGCAGTTCTTC. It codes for CASSPPGGGNEQFF. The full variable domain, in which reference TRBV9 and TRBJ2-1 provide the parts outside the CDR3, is DSGVTQTPKHLITATGQRVTLRCSPRSGDLSVYWYQQSLDQGLQFLIQYYNGEERAKGNILERFSAQQFPDLHSELNLSSLELGDSALYFCASSPPGGGNEQFFGPGTRLTVL.

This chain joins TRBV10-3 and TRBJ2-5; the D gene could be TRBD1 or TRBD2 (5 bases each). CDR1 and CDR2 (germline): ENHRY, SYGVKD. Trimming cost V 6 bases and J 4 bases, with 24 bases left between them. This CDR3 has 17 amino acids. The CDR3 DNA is TGTGCCATCAGCCAAAGTAGTGAGGGGATATCCGGAGAGACCCAGTACTTC. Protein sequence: CAISQSSEGISGETQYF.

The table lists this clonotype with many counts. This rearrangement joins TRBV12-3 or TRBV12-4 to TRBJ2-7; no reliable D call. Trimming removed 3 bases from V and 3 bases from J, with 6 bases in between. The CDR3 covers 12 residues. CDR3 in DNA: TGTGCCAGCAGTTTTGGCAGCTACGAGCAGTACTTC. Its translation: CASSFGSYEQYF.

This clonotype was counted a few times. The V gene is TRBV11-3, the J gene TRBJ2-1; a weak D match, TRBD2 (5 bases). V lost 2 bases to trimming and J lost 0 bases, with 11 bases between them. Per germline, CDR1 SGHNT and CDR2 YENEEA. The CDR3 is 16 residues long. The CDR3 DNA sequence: TGTGCCAGCAGCTTAATGGTAGGGAGCTCCTACAATGAGCAGTTCTTC. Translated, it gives CASSLMVGSSYNEQFF.

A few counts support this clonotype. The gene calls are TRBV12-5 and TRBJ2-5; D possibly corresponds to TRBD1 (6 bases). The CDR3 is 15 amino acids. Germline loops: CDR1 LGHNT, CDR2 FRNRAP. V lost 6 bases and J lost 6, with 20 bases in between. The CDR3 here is CASGPDSVLLQTQYF. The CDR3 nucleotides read TGTGCTAGTGGACCGGACAGCGTGCTACTCCAGACCCAGTACTTC.

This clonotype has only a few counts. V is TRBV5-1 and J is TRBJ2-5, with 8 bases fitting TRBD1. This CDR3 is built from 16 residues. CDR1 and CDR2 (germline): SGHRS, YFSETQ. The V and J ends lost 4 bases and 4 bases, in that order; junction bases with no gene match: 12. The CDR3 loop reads CASSPDDRGQGETQYF. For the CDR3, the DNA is TGCGCCAGCAGCCCAGACGACAGGGGTCAGGGAGAGACCCAGTACTTC.

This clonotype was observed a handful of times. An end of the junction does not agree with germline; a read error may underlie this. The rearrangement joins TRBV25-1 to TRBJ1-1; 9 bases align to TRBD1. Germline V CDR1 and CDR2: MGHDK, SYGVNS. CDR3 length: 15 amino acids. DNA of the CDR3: TGTGCCAGCAGTGACCGGGACAGGGTAGCGGCTGAGGCTTTCTTT. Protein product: CASSDRDRVAAEAFF.

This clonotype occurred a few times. CDR3 sequence: CASSARTSESTDTQYF. The CDR3, as DNA: TGTGCCAGCAGCGCGAGGACTAGCGAGAGCACAGATACGCAGTATTTT. The genes are TRBV7-9 and TRBJ2-3, with 9 bases lining up with TRBD2. The V segment lost 5 bases and the J segment 0 bases; nucleotides outside the gene matches: 6. The CDR3 is 16 amino acids. Per germline, CDR1 SEHNR and CDR2 FQNEAQ (reference sequence).

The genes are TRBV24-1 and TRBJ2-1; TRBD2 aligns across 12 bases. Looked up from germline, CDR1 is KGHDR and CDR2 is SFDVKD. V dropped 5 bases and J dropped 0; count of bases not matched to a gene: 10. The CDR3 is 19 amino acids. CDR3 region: CATSALWTSGMSSYNEQFF. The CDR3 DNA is TGTGCCACCAGTGCCCTGTGGACTAGCGGGATGAGCTCCTACAATGAGCAGTTCTTC.

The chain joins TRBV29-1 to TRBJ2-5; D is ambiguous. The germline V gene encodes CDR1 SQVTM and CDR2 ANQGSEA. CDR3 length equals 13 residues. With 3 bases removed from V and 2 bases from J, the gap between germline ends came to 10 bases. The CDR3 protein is CSVEVGRQETQYF. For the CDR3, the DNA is TGCAGCGTTGAGGTTGGACGTCAAGAGACCCAGTACTTC. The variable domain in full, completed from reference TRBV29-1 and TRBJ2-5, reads SAVISQKPSRDICQRGTSLTIQCQVDSQVTMMFWYRQQPGQSLTLIATANQGSEATYESGFVIDKFPISRPNLTFSTLTVSNMSPEDSSIYLCSVEVGRQETQYFGPGTRLLVL.

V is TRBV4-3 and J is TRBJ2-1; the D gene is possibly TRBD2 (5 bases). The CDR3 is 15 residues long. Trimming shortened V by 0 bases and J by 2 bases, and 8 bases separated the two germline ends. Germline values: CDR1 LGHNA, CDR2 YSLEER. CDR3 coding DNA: TGCGCCAGCAGCCAAGATCTGGGAGCCTACAATGAGCAGTTCTTC. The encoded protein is CASSQDLGAYNEQFF.

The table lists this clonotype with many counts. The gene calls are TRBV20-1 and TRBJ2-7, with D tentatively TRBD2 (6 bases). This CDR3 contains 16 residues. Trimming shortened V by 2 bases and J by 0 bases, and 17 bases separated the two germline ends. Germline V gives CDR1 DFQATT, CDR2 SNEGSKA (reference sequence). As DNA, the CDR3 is TGCAGTGCTAGACCTACGGCGGGGATTAGCTCCTACGAGCAGTACTTC. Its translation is CSARPTAGISSYEQYF.

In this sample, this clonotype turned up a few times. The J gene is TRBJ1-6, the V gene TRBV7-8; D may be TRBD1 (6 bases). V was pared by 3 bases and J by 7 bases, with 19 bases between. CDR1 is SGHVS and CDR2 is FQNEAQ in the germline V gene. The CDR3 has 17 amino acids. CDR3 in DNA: TGTGCCAGCAGCTTCAGACTCGAAGTGGGGGCGAATTCACCCCTCCACTTT. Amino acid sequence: CASSFRLEVGANSPLHF.

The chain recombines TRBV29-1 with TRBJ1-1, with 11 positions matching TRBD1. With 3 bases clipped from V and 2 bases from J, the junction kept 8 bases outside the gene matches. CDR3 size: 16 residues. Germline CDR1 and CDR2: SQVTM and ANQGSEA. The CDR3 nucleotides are TGCAGCGTTGACCAATGGGGGACAGGGGGAAACACTGAAGCTTTCTTT. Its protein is CSVDQWGTGGNTEAFF.

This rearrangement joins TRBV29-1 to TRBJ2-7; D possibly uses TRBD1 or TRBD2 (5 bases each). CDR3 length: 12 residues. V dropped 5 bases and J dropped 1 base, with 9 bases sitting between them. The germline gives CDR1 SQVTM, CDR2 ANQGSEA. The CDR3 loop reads CSVSGTSYEQYF. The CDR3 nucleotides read TGCAGCGTTTCCGGGACGTCCTACGAGCAGTACTTC.